The 6 T cell receptor beta chains below come from one sample, sequenced in a study of metastatic and nonmetastatic thyroid tumors. No treatment had been given to any patient before thyroid surgery. TCRdb re-analyzed the PCR reads using MiXCR. The sample holds roughly 15,000 clones; approximately 19% are singletons and the top ten take around an eighth. The source material was blood. Receptors originate from a female donor with papillary thyroid cancer or a benign thyroid nodule (not recorded which). Some clones in this sample may be carry-over from other donors' samples.

The sample holds a few counts of this clone. V and J are TRBV7-2 and TRBJ1-6, with D unclear. Germline V CDR1 and CDR2: SGHTA, FQGNSA. V shed 4 bases and J shed 8 bases, with 15 bases lying between them. CDR3 length equals 15 residues. CDR3 in DNA: TGTGCCAGCAGCTCCTCGACAACGCCGGATTCACCCCTCCACTTT. Translating gives CASSSSTTPDSPLHF.

This clone was detected only a few times. Here the CDR3 reads CASSEALGQGTPEQYF. CDR3 bases: TGTGCCAGCAGTGAAGCCCTCGGACAGGGAACTCCCGAGCAGTACTTC. The chain recombines TRBV6-1 with TRBJ2-7; 8 bases line up with TRBD1. Trimming at V came to 0 bases and at J to 6 bases, leaving 10 bases not matched to a gene. This CDR3 is 16 amino acids long. Germline CDR1 reads MNHNS; CDR2 reads SASEGT.

This clone was found many times. This rearrangement joins TRBV11-3 to TRBJ2-1; 8 bases fit TRBD2. This CDR3 comprises 14 residues. V lost 3 bases, J lost 7 bases, and 5 bases stayed unmatched. Germline CDR1 SGHNT, CDR2 YENEEA. CDR3 bases: TGTGCCAGCAGCTTGGGACTAGTGGGGAATGAGCAGTTCTTC. It codes for CASSLGLVGNEQFF.

This clone was recorded many times. The rearrangement links TRBV14 to TRBJ2-1; the D is unclear. The germline V gene has CDR1 SGHDN and CDR2 FVKESK. The CDR3 contains 16 residues. The V end lost 4 bases, the J end lost 2 bases, and 15 bases lay between the germline ends. The CDR3 region is CASSRRLDMAYNEQFF. CDR3 bases: TGTGCCAGCAGCCGCAGGTTGGATATGGCCTACAATGAGCAGTTCTTC.

In this sample, this clone turned up many times. The chain links TRBV3-1 to TRBJ2-7; D unresolved. CDR3 size: 14 residues. Germline V gene lookup returns CDR1 LGHDT and CDR2 YNNKEL (reference sequence). Trimming removed 4 bases at V and 6 bases at J, with 16 bases between. CDR3: CASSPFDRALEQYF. In DNA, the CDR3 is TGTGCCAGCAGCCCCTTTGACCGGGCGCTCGAGCAGTACTTC.

V is TRBV20-1 and J is TRBJ2-3; 8 bases agree with TRBD2. V was pared by 2 bases and J by 3 bases, with 4 bases of the junction left unmatched. The CDR3 spans 14 residues. Germline V gene sequence: CDR1 DFQATT, CDR2 SNEGSKA (reference sequence). This CDR3 is CSARREGRTDTQYF. The CDR3 nucleotides read TGCAGTGCTAGACGGGAGGGCCGGACAGATACGCAGTATTTT.